This T cell receptor (beta chain) was sequenced in a study of T cell repertoires in cytomegalovirus infection. Whole-study context: Epitope selection comprised recently identified HLA-C-restricted CMV epitopes and well-studied HLA-B-restricted CMV epitopes. An indication of both CMV infection and matching HLA type came from public TCR beta signatures.

Study findings and constraints: The ex vivo response showed dominance by HLA-C-restricted CMV-specific TCR beta clonotypes.

TCRdb re-called the reads through MiXCR, storing one row per CDR3 protein. The sample gives approximately 910,000 distinct CDR3 sequences, around 29% of which show up once; over 13% is in the top ten. Note on this clonotype: Its antigen is as yet unknown.

Trimming took off 6 bases at V and 2 bases at J, with 23 bases between the two ends. This CDR3 region has 17 residues. CDR1 is MNHEY, CDR2 SVGAGI, per germline. This TCR was sampled from a human donor in good health (CMV status not recorded). Some clones in this sample may be carry-over from other donors' samples. The specimen was cultured CD8+ T cells from PBMCs, collected from culture after CMV antigen stimulation. V and J are TRBV6-5 and TRBJ2-7, with D possibly being TRBD2 (7 bases). The CDR3 DNA follows: TGTGCCAGCAGACTTACCACCGGGGGGCCGGAAACCTACGAGCAGTACTTC. Its protein is CASRLTTGGPETYEQYF.